The TCR beta chain under discussion was sequenced for a study of control samples from healthy donors and cancer patients. This CDR3 region has 13 residues. Germline V CDR1 and CDR2: SEHNR, FQNEAQ (reference sequence). V shed 5 bases and J shed 5 bases, with 12 bases lying between them. Using immunoSEQ multiplex PCR, the repertoire was profiled, and TCRdb retains in-frame clones only, with some absent. The repertoire has just over 80,000 clones, 85% to 95% of them found once; the top ten carry 4.8%. The clonotype originates from a young woman in good health. The sample consisted of blood. This chain links TRBV7-9 with TRBJ1-2, with D possibly matching TRBD1 (6 bases). The CDR3 DNA is TGTGCCAGCAGCCCTGGACAGATGTATGGCTACACCTTC. Encoded protein: CASSPGQMYGYTF.